These T cell receptor beta chains were read from a single sample in a study of blood T cell repertoires in COVID-19. Data came from immunoSEQ multiplex PCR; TCRdb stores just in-frame clones and leaves some out. The sample has about 240,000 clones, around 90% seen once; the top ten hold approximately 7.5%. Material for sequencing was peripheral blood. The receptors were gathered from a man aged 60-69 years who had recovered from COVID-19. Both conserved end residues are part of each CDR3. A D gene is named only where the DNA matches it firmly. Size tells how often a clone was seen (once, few, many) or the class of an expanded clone, and some rows leave it out.

clone size | J gene | CDR3 length | D gene | V gene | CDR3 protein | CDR3 DNA
- | TRBJ2-7 | 11 | - | TRBV20-1 | CSALGAEEQYF | TGCAGTGCCCTAGGGGCAGAAGAGCAGTACTTC
- | TRBJ2-3 | 16 | TRBD2 | TRBV6-1 | CASSGVTSGKSDTQYF | TGTGCCAGCAGTGGGGTGACTAGCGGGAAGTCAGATACGCAGTATTTT
- | TRBJ1-1 | 15 | - | TRBV11-3 | CASSSGGRMNTEAFF | TGTGCCAGCAGCTCGGGGGGGCGGATGAACACTGAAGCTTTCTTT
- | TRBJ2-7 | 14 | - | TRBV19 | CASSSTLLGYEQYF | TGTGCCAGTAGTTCGACCTTACTAGGCTACGAGCAGTACTTC
- | TRBJ1-4 | 14 | - | TRBV30 | CAWRRGTTNEKLFF | TGTGCCTGGCGTAGGGGGACAACTAATGAAAAACTGTTTTTT
- | TRBJ2-2 | 15 | - | TRBV2 | CASSEAKAGTGELFF | TGTGCCAGCAGTGAAGCGAAGGCAGGGACCGGGGAGCTGTTTTTT
once | TRBJ2-2 | 11 | - | TRBV6-5 | CASSLFGELFF | TGTGCCAGCAGTTTATTCGGGGAGCTGTTTTTT
- | TRBJ1-6 | 13 | - | TRBV2 | CASSAEGNSPLHF | TGTGCCAGCAGTGCAGAGGGTAATTCACCCCTCCACTTT
- | TRBJ2-3 | 18 | - | TRBV11-2 | CASSLEGLGRGSTDTQYF | TGTGCCAGCAGCTTAGAGGGCCTAGGACGGGGGAGCACAGATACGCAGTATTTT
- | TRBJ2-2 | 13 | - | TRBV28 | CASTLGGSGELFF | TGTGCCAGCACTCTAGGGGGTTCCGGGGAGCTGTTTTTT
- | TRBJ2-3 | 17 | TRBD2 | TRBV5-3 | CARSPTTSGGPGDTQYF | TGTGCCAGAAGCCCTACGACTAGCGGGGGGCCTGGAGATACGCAGTATTTT
- | TRBJ1-6 | 12 | - | TRBV5-6 | CASSLNAGSLHF | TGTGCCAGCAGCCTCAACGCCGGTTCCCTCCACTTT
- | TRBJ2-4 | 15 | TRBD2 | TRBV27 | CASSLSAGGLNIQYF | TGTGCCAGCAGTTTATCGGCGGGGGGCCTGAACATTCAGTACTTC
- | TRBJ2-1 | 22 | - | TRBV15 | CATSKPAGAAALGYSSYNEQFF | TGTGCCACCAGCAAACCGGCGGGGGCCGCCGCCCTTGGGTATAGCTCCTACAATGAGCAGTTCTTC
- | TRBJ1-5 | 13 | - | TRBV6-6 | CASGEGHNQPQHF | TGTGCCAGCGGAGAGGGACACAATCAGCCCCAGCATTTT
- | TRBJ1-4 | 15 | TRBD1 | TRBV4-1 | CASSRRQGSNEKLFF | TGCGCCAGCAGCCGCCGACAGGGCTCCAATGAAAAACTGTTTTTT
- | TRBJ1-2 | 14 | TRBD1 | TRBV6-5 | CASRGQGNSYGYTF | TGTGCCAGCAGAGGACAGGGGAATAGCTATGGCTACACCTTC
- | TRBJ2-2 | 21 | TRBD2 | TRBV5-1 | CASKVMAGTSGYSTSTGELFF | TGCGCCAGCAAGGTGATGGCCGGGACTAGCGGATACTCAACGTCCACCGGGGAGCTGTTTTTT
- | TRBJ1-2 | 14 | - | TRBV3-1/TRBV3-2 | CASSPRQAWDGYTF | TGTGCCAGCAGCCCTAGACAGGCCTGGGATGGCTACACCTTC
once | TRBJ1-6 | 16 | - | TRBV19 | CASSREFVLVNSPLHF | TGTGCCAGCTCCCGGGAGTTTGTGTTAGTAAATTCACCCCTCCACTTT
- | TRBJ2-3 | 15 | - | TRBV6-6 | CASSYAAASTDTQYF | TGTGCCAGCAGTTACGCGGCGGCTAGCACAGATACGCAGTATTTT
- | TRBJ1-2 | 14 | - | TRBV28 | CASSPTVRRYGYTF | TGTGCCAGCAGTCCGACAGTCCGGCGGTATGGCTACACCTTC
once | TRBJ2-3 | 15 | TRBD2 | TRBV7-8 | CASRGGGTSTDTQYF | TGTGCCAGCAGGGGCGGGGGGACTAGCACAGATACGCAGTATTTT
- | TRBJ2-6 | 18 | TRBD1 | TRBV30 | CAWSKGQGARFGANVLTF | TGTGCCTGGAGTAAGGGACAGGGGGCGCGGTTTGGGGCCAACGTCCTGACTTTC
- | TRBJ2-1 | 16 | TRBD2 | TRBV15 | CATSTRLAVSYNEQFF | TGTGCCACCAGCACCCGACTAGCCGTCTCCTACAATGAGCAGTTCTTC
- | TRBJ1-4 | 16 | TRBD1 | TRBV5-4 | CASSFFSGTGVEKLFF | TGTGCCAGCAGCTTTTTTTCAGGGACAGGGGTTGAAAAACTGTTTTTT
- | TRBJ2-7 | 14 | TRBD1 | TRBV29-1 | CSVEETGAAYEQYF | TGCAGCGTTGAAGAGACAGGGGCGGCCTACGAGCAGTACTTC
- | TRBJ1-2 | 13 | - | TRBV3-1/TRBV3-2 | CASSQEASYGYTF | TGTGCCAGCAGCCAAGAGGCTAGTTATGGCTACACCTTC
- | TRBJ2-5 | 11 | - | TRBV2 | CASSAKETQYF | TGTGCCAGCAGTGCTAAAGAGACCCAGTACTTC
- | TRBJ2-3 | 14 | TRBD1 | TRBV19 | CASSTGQGGDTQYF | TGTGCCAGTAGTACGGGACAGGGAGGGGATACGCAGTATTTT
- | TRBJ2-7 | 15 | TRBD1 | TRBV2 | CASLGPDRLSYEQYF | TGTGCCTCCTTAGGCCCGGACAGGCTCTCCTACGAGCAGTACTTC
- | TRBJ2-2 | 16 | - | TRBV19 | CASSIDGGVGTGELFF | TGTGCCAGTAGTATAGATGGGGGCGTCGGCACCGGGGAGCTGTTTTTT
- | TRBJ1-2 | 12 | - | TRBV6-5 | CASSYRGSGYYF | TGTGCCAGCAGTTACCGGGGGTCAGGGTATTACTTC
once | TRBJ2-1 | 13 | - | TRBV29-1 | CSVAGVTYNEQFF | TGCAGCGTTGCCGGGGTCACCTACAATGAGCAGTTCTTC
- | TRBJ1-5 | 13 | - | TRBV25-1 | CASSESVAQPQHF | TGTGCCAGCAGTGAATCCGTAGCCCAGCCCCAGCATTTT
- | TRBJ1-1 | 14 | - | TRBV5-5 | CASSTQGGSTEAFF | TGTGCCAGCAGCACCCAGGGCGGGAGCACTGAAGCTTTCTTT
- | TRBJ2-3 | 13 | - | TRBV6-5 | CASTSIRTLPQYF | TGTGCCAGCACCTCGATACGGACTCTTCCGCAGTATTTT